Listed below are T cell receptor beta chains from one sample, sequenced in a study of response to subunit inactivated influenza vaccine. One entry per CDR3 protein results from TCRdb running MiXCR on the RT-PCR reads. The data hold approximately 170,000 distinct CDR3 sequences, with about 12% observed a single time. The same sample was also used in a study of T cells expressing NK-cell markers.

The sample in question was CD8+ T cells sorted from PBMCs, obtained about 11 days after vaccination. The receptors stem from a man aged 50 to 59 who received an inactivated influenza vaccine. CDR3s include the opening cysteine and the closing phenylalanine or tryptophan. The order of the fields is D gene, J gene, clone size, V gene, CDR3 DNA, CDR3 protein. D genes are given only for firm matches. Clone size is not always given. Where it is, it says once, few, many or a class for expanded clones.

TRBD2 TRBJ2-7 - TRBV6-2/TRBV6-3 TGTGCCAGCAGTTGGGACTACCTCCGCTACGAGCAGTACTTC CASSWDYLRYEQYF
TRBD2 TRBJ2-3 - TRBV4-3 TGCGCCAGCAGCCAAGGGATAGCGGGGAACACAGATACGCAGTATTTT CASSQGIAGNTDTQYF
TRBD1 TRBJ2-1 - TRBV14 TGTGGCAGCAGCCACCCAACGGACAGGGCGATCTACAATGAGCAGTTCTTC CGSSHPTDRAIYNEQFF
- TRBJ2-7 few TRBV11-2 TGTGCCAGCAGCTTGGGGGGACTCGTTGAGCAGTACTTC CASSLGGLVEQYF
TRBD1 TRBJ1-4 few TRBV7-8 TGTGCCAGCAGCTTAAACGGGGCAGGGGGCAATGAAAAACTGTTTTTT CASSLNGAGGNEKLFF
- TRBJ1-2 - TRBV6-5 TGTGCCAGCAGTTACTACGGGGAGGACTATGGCTACACCTTC CASSYYGEDYGYTF
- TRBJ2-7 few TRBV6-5 TGTGCCAGCAGTTACTCGTGGGCGGCGACGTACGAGCAGTACTTC CASSYSWAATYEQYF
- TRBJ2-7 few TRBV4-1 TGCGCCAGCAGCCAAGATTTAGGGCCCTACGAGCAGTACTTC CASSQDLGPYEQYF
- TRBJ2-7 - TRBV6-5 TGTGCCAGCATCCTAGACTACGAGCAGTACTTC CASILDYEQYF
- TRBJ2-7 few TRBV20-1 TGCAGTGCTAGAGAGGTGAGCTCCTACGAGCAGTACTTC CSAREVSSYEQYF
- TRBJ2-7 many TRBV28 TGTGCCAGCAGTTTATTCAGGGGCCGATACGAGCAGTACTTC CASSLFRGRYEQYF
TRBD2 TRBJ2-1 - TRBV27 TGTGCCAGCAGCCCATCTAGCGGGATCTCCTACAATGAGCAGTTCTTC CASSPSSGISYNEQFF
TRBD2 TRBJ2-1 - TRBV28 TGTGCCAGCAGTTTATTTAGAACAGCGGGGAATGAGCAGTTCTTC CASSLFRTAGNEQFF
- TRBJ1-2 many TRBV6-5 TGTGCCAGCAGTTACTCGAAGTCAGGTGTGGACTATGGCTACACCTTC CASSYSKSGVDYGYTF
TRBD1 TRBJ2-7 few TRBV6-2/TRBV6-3 TGTGCCAGCAGGGCCGGGACAGGGTCCTACGAGCAGTACTTC CASRAGTGSYEQYF
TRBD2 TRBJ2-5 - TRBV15 TGTGCCACCAGCAAAGCTAGCGGGGGGCAAGTAGAGACCCAGTACTTC CATSKASGGQVETQYF
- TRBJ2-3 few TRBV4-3 TGCGCCAGCAGCCAAGACGGATCTGGCAGGAGCAGCACAGATACGCAGTATTTT CASSQDGSGRSSTDTQYF
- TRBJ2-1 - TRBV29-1 TGCAGCGTTGTCGGGGGAGCCTACAATGAGCAGTTCTTC CSVVGGAYNEQFF
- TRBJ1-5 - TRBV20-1 TGCAGTGCTGACGATCCAATTTATAGCAATCAGCCCCAGCATTTT CSADDPIYSNQPQHF
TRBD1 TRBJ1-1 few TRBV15 TGTGCCACCAGCAGAGGGGACAGGGAGGGCACTGAAGCTTTCTTT CATSRGDREGTEAFF
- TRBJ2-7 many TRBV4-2 TGTGCCAGCAGGGAAGGGGACGAGCAGTACTTC CASREGDEQYF
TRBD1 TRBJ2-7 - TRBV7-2 TGTGCCAGCAGCTCGTCCCGGGACAGAAACGACTACGAGCAGTACTTC CASSSSRDRNDYEQYF
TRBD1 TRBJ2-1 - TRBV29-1 TGCAGCGTTTCGACAGGGGCTGGGCAGTTCTTC CSVSTGAGQFF
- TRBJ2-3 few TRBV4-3 TGCGCCAGCAGCCAAGATCTTTTGCGAACAGATACGCAGTATTTT CASSQDLLRTDTQYF
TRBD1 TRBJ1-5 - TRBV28 TGTGCCAGCAGCCCCGCAGGGGGAATCAATCAGCCCCAGCATTTT CASSPAGGINQPQHF
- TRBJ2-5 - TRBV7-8 TGTGCCAGCAGCTTAACAGGGTTCCAAGTGACCCAGTACTTC CASSLTGFQVTQYF
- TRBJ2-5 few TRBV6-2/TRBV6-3 TGTGCCAGCAGCCGCACGGGTGGAAGGCAAGAGACCCAGTACTTC CASSRTGGRQETQYF
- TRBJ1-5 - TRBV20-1 TGCAGTGCTAGAGATCTGCCAGGGGAAAATCAGCCCCAGCATTTT CSARDLPGENQPQHF
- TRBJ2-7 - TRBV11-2 TGTGCCAGCAGCTTACAGCCGGACGAGCAGTACTTC CASSLQPDEQYF
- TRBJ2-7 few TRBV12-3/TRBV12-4 TGTGCCAGCAGCCGAGGGGGGGGGTCGACCCACGAGCAGTACTTC CASSRGGGSTHEQYF
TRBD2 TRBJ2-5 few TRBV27 TGTGCCAGCAGACGTAGCCCTCGGCTAGCGGGAAAAGAGACCCAGTACTTC CASRRSPRLAGKETQYF
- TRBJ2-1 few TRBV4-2 TGTGCCAGCAGCCAAGATCCGCAGGGCTCCTACAATGAGCAGTTCTTC CASSQDPQGSYNEQFF
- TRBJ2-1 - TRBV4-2 TGTGCCAGCAGCCGCTGGACAGAGCCGCAGTTCTTC CASSRWTEPQFF
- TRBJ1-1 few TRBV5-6 TGTGCCAGCAGCTTGGCGACGACGCGCCCCCCGAACACTGAAGCTTTCTTT CASSLATTRPPNTEAFF
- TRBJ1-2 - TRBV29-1 TGCAGCGTTGAGGGGCCAGCTAACTATGGCTACACCTTC CSVEGPANYGYTF
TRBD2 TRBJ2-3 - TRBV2 TGTGCCAGCAGTGAAGTTGCGGGAGCGACATATAGCACAGATACGCAGTATTTT CASSEVAGATYSTDTQYF
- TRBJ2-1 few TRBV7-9 TGTGCCAGCAGCTTACAGGGTGGTGAGCAGTTCTTC CASSLQGGEQFF
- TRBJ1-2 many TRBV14 TGTGCCAGCAGCCAAGGTTCAGGGCGCTACTATGGCTACACCTTC CASSQGSGRYYGYTF
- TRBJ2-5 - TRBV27 TGTGCCAGCAGTTTATACCCCGGGAACCAAGAGACCCAGTACTTC CASSLYPGNQETQYF